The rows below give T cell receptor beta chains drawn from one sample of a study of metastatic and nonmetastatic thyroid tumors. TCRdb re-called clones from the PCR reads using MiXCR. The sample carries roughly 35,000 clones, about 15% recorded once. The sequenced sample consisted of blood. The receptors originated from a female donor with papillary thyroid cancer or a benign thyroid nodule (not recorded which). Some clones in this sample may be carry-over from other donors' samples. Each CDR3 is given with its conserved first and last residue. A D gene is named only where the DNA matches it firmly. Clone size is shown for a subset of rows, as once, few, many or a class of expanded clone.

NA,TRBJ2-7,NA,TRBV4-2,TGTGCCAGCAGCAGGGGGGGGAGTGGGATCTACGAGCAGTACTTC,CASSRGGSGIYEQYF
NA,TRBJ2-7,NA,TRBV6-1,TGTGCCAGCAGTGGGTGGACTTCGAACTACGAGCAGTACTTC,CASSGWTSNYEQYF
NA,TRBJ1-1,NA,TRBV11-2,TGTGCCAGCAGCTCAGATTGGGTGAACACTGAAGCTTTCTTT,CASSSDWVNTEAFF
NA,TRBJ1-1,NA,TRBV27,TGTGTCAGCAGCCTACTCCGGGACCCCAACACTGAAGATTTCTTT,CVSSLLRDPNTEDFF
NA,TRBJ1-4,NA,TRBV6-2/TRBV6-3,TGTGCCAGCAGTTACACAGCCAGCACAACTAATGAAAAACTGTTTTTT,CASSYTASTTNEKLFF
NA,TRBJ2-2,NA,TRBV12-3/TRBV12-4,TGTGCCAGCAGTTCTACAGGTGGTGCCGGCGGGGAGCTGTTTTTT,CASSSTGGAGGELFF
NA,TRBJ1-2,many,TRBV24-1,TGTGCCACCAGTGACACGACAGTTAACTATGGCTACACCTTC,CATSDTTVNYGYTF
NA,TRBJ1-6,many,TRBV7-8,TGTGCCAGCAGCTTAATGGAGAGCTCCTATAATTCACCCCTCCACTTT,CASSLMESSYNSPLHF
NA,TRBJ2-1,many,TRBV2,TGTGCCAGCAGTGAATTGGAGATCGGTGAGCAGTTCTTC,CASSELEIGEQFF
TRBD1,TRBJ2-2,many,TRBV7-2,TGTGCCAGCAGCTGGGGACAGGGGGCCGGGGAGCTGTTTTTT,CASSWGQGAGELFF
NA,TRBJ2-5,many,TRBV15,TGTGCCACCAGCGGGGCGAGAGAGACCCAGTACTTC,CATSGARETQYF
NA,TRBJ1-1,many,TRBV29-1,TGCAGCGTTGAACCAGCTTTCTTT,CSVEPAFF
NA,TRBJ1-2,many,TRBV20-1,TGCAGTGCTATAACGATAAGTTTTCGTGGCTACACCTTC,CSAITISFRGYTF
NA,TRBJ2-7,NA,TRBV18,TGTGCCAGCTCACCACAGCCAGGGGACGAGCAGTACTTC,CASSPQPGDEQYF
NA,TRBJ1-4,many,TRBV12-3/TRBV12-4,TGTGCCAGCAGTTTAAAGGGCCGAAAAGAAAAACTGTTTTTT,CASSLKGRKEKLFF
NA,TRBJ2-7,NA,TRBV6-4,TGTGCCAGCATCCACACCCTTTTTACGAGCGAGCAGTACTTC,CASIHTLFTSEQYF
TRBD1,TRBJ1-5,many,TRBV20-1,TGCAGTGCTAGAGACCCCCGGGACAGGAATAGCAATCAGCCCCAGCATTTT,CSARDPRDRNSNQPQHF
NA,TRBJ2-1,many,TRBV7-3,TGTGCCAGCAGCTTAAACGATGAGCAGTTCTTC,CASSLNDEQFF
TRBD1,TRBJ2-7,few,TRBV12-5,TGTGCTAGTGGTTTGGCCGGACAGGGTCGAGCCTACGAGCAGTACTTC,CASGLAGQGRAYEQYF
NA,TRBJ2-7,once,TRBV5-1,TGCGCCAGCAGCGAATATAGCGGTAAGGTTGAGCAGTACTTC,CASSEYSGKVEQYF
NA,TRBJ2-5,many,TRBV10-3,TGTGCCATCAGTGATAGGGGTGGGCGGGAAGAGACCCAGTACTTC,CAISDRGGREETQYF
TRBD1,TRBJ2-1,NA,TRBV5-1,TGCGCCAGCAGCTTGGATTGGACAGGGCTTGGGAATGAGCAGTTCTTC,CASSLDWTGLGNEQFF
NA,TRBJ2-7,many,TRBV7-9,TGTGCCAGCAGCTGGGACATGGGGGAGCAGTACTTC,CASSWDMGEQYF
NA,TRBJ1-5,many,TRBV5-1,TGCGCCAGCAGCTTGGGAGAGGGCTGGGAGAATCAGCCCCAGCATTTT,CASSLGEGWENQPQHF
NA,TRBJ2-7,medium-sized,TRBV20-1,TGCAGTGCTAGAGTTTACGGATCCTACGAGCAGTACTTC,CSARVYGSYEQYF
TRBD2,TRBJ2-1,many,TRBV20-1,TGCAGTGCTGACGACCGGCGGGAGTTCAACAATGAGCAGTTCTTC,CSADDRREFNNEQFF
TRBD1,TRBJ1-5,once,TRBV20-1,TGCATTGCTATAGATCCAGGACAGGGATTCGATCAGCCCCAGCATTTT,CIAIDPGQGFDQPQHF
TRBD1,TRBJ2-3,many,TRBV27,TGTGCCAGCAGTTACTCCGGGACAGGGTCCATGATAACAGATACGCAGTATTTT,CASSYSGTGSMITDTQYF
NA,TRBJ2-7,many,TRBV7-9,TGTGCCAGCAGCTATGGTCCTGCCTACGAGCAGTACTTC,CASSYGPAYEQYF
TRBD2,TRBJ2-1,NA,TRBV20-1,TGCAGTGCTAGAGTTAGCGGGATGTCGAGCTCCTACAATGAGCAGTTCTTC,CSARVSGMSSSYNEQFF
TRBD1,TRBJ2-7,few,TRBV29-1,TGCAGCGTTAAGGGACAGGGCAGTTCCCACGAGCAGTACTTC,CSVKGQGSSHEQYF
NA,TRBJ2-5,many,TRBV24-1,TGTGCCACCAGTGATGGGATGGACGGGGGAGAGACCCAGTACTTC,CATSDGMDGGETQYF
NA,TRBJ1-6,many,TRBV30,TGTGCCTGGAGTCTGGGGGGGCAGTATAATTCACCCCTCCACTTT,CAWSLGGQYNSPLHF
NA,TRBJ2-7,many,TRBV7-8,TGTGCCAGCAGCCCACCCGAGGGGTTCTACGAGCAGTACTTC,CASSPPEGFYEQYF
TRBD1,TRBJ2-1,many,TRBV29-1,TGCAGCGTTGCGCCTGGGACAGGGCCCCAGGGTCAGCAGTTCTTC,CSVAPGTGPQGQQFF
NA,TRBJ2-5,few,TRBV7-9,TGTGCCAGTAAATTAGGGCAGACCCAGTACTTC,CASKLGQTQYF
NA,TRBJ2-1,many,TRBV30,TGTGCCTGGAGTGTGGGGGGGCGATACAATGAGCAGTTCTTC,CAWSVGGRYNEQFF
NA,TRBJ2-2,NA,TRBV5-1,TGCGCCAGCAGCTTGTTAATAGGACAATCCGGGGAGCTGTTTTTT,CASSLLIGQSGELFF
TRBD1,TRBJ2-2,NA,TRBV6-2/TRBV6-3,TGTGCCAGCAGTCCGAGACAGGGAGACACCGGGGAGCTGTTTTTT,CASSPRQGDTGELFF
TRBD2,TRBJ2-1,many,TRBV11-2,TGTGCCAGCAGCCTCGAGGGTACTAGCGGAAGGTTCTACAATGAGCAGTTCTTC,CASSLEGTSGRFYNEQFF
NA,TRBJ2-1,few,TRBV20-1,TGCAGTGCTAGAGAAGGGCACAGCGATGAGCATTTCTTC,CSAREGHSDEHFF
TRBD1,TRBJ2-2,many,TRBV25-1,TGTGCCAGCAGTGACATACAGGGGGCTTTGGTAGCCGGGGAGCTGTTTTTT,CASSDIQGALVAGELFF
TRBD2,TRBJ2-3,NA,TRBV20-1,TGCAGTGCTAGAGCCCCGAAGACTAGCCCTAGCACAGATACGCAGTATTTT,CSARAPKTSPSTDTQYF
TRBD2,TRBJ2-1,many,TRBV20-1,TGCAGTGCTCCTGCGGCAGCGGGAGGTACCTACAATGAGCAGTTCTTC,CSAPAAAGGTYNEQFF
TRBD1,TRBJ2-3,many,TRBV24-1,TGTGCCACCAGTGAGATTCCGGGACAGCCAGATACGCAGTATTTT,CATSEIPGQPDTQYF
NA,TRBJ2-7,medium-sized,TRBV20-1,TGCAGTGCTAGGCCTTTGGAGGGAGCGTACGAGCAGTACTTC,CSARPLEGAYEQYF
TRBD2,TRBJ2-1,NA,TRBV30,TGTGCCTCATATTTTCCGGGAGGGAGATACAATGAGCAGTTCTTC,CASYFPGGRYNEQFF
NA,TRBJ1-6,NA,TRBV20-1,TGCAGTGCTGAACCCATTCGACTGACCTATAATTCACCCCTCCACTTT,CSAEPIRLTYNSPLHF
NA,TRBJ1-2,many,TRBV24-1,TGTGCCACCAGTGACACTAACTATGGCTACACCTTC,CATSDTNYGYTF
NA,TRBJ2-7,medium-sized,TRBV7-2,TGTGCCAGCAGCGCGGTAGGACAGTCGATTTACGAGCAGTACTTC,CASSAVGQSIYEQYF
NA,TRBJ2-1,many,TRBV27,TGTGCCAGCAGTTTCTCTCCGGTCTACAATGAGCAGTTCTTC,CASSFSPVYNEQFF
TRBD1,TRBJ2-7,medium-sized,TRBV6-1,TGTGCCAGCAGTGGGGGTCCGGGACAGGAGCAGTACTTC,CASSGGPGQEQYF
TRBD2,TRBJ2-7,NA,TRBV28,TGTGCCAGCAGTTTCCAGCGGGATCTCTACGAGCAGTACTTC,CASSFQRDLYEQYF
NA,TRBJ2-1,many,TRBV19,TGTGCCAGTAGTATAGTCGGTTGGAATGAGCAGTTCTTC,CASSIVGWNEQFF
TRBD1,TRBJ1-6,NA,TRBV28,TGTGCCAGCAGTCCGACGCAGGGGGGGAATTCACCCCTCCACTTT,CASSPTQGGNSPLHF
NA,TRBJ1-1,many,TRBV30,TGTGCCTGGAGTCAAGGAGACTCGGGCACTGAAGCTTTCTTT,CAWSQGDSGTEAFF